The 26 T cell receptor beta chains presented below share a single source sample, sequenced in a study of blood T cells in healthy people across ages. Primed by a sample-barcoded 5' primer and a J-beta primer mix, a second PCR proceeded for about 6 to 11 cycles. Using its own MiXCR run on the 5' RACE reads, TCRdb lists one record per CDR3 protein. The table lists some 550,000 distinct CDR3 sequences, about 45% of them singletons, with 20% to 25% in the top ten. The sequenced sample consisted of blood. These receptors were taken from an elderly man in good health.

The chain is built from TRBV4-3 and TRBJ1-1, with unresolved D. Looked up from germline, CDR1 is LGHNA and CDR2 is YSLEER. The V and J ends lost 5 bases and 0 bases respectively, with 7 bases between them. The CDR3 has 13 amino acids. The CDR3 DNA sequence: TGCGCCAGCAGCACAGCCATGAACACTGAAGCTTTCTTT. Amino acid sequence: CASSTAMNTEAFF.

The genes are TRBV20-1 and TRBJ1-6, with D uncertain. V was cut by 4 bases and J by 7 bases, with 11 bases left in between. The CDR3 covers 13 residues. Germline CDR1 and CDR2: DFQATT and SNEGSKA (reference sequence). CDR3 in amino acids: CSAKDVSNSPLHF. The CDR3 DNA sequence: TGCAGTGCTAAGGATGTCTCCAATTCACCCCTCCACTTT.

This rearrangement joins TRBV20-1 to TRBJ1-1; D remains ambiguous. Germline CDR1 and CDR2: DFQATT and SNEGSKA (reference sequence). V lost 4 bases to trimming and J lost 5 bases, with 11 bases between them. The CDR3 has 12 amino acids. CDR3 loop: CSAKFTGTEAFF. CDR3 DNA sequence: TGCAGTGCTAAATTTACTGGGACTGAAGCTTTCTTT.

The CDR3 loop is CASSEGGLGYYGYTF. The CDR3 DNA follows: TGTGCCAGCAGCGAGGGGGGACTTGGATACTATGGCTACACCTTC. The chain employs TRBV9 and TRBJ1-2; possible D gene TRBD1, 6 bases. Germline V CDR1 and CDR2: SGDLS, YYNGEE. The CDR3 sequence is 15 residues long. V lost 3 bases to trimming and J lost 3 bases, with 15 bases between them.

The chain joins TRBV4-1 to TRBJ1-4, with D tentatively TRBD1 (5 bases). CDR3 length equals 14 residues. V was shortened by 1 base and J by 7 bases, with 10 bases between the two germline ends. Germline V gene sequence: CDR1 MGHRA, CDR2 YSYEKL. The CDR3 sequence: CASSQGPGAEKLFF. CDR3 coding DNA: TGCGCCAGCAGCCAAGGCCCCGGGGCTGAAAAACTGTTTTTT.

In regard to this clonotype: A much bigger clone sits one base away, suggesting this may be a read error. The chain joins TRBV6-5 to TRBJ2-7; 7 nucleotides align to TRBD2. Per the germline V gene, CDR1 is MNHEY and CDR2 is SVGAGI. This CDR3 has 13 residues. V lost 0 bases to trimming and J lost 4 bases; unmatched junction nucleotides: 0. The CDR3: CASSYSAGYEQYF. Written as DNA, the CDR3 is TGTGCCAGCAGTTACTCAGCGGGGTACGAGCAGTACTTC.

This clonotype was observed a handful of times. CDR3 bases: TGTGCCAGCAGTTCCCACAGTCTCGACAGGGGGGATGGCTACACCTTC. It encodes CASSSHSLDRGDGYTF. The rearrangement joins TRBV12-3 or TRBV12-4 to TRBJ1-2, with 9 bases matching TRBD1. Trimming cost V 4 bases and J 6 bases; bases outside gene matches: 12. CDR3 size: 16 residues.

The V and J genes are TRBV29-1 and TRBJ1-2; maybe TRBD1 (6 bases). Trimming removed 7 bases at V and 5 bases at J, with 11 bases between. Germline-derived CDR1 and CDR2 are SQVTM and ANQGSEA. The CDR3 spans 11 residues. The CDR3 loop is CSGTGTYGYTF. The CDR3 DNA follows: TGCAGCGGTACCGGGACATATGGCTACACCTTC.

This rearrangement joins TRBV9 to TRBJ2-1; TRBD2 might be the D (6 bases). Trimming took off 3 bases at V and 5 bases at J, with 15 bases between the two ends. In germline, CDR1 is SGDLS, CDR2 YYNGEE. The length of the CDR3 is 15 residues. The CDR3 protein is CASSAPSRGDNEQFF. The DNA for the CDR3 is TGTGCCAGCAGCGCGCCCTCTCGCGGGGACAATGAGCAGTTCTTC.

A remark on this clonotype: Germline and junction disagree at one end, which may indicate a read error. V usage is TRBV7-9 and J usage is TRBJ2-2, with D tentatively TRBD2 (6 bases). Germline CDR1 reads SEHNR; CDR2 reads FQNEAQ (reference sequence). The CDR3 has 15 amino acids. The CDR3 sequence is CASNIPGLPTGEPFF. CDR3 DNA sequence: TGTGCCAGCAACATTCCGGGACTTCCCACCGGGGAGCCGTTTTTT.

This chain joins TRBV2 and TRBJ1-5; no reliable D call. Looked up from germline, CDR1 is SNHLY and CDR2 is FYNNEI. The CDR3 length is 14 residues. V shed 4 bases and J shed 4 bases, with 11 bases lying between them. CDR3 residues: CASSGQKGNQPQHF. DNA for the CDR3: TGTGCCAGCAGTGGCCAAAAGGGAAATCAGCCCCAGCATTTT.

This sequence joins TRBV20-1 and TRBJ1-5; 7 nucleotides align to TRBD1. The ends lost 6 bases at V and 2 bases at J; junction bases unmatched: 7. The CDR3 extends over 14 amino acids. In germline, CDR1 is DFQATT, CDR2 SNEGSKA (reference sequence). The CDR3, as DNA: TGCAGTGCGATCGGGACAGTGGGCAATCAGCCCCAGCATTTT. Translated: CSAIGTVGNQPQHF.

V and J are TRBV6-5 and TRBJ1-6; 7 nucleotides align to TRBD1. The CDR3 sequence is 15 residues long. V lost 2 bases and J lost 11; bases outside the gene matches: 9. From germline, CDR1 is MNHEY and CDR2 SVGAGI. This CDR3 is CASSYAGGLYPPLHF. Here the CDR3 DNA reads TGTGCCAGCAGTTACGCAGGGGGACTTTACCCACCCCTCCACTTT.

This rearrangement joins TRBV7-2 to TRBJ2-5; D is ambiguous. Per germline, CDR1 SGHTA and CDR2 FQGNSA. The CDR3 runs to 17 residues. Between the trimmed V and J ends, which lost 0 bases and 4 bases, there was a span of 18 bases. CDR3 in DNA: TGTGCCAGCAGCTTAGCAGCAGGTGGAGCGAACGCAGAGACCCAGTACTTC. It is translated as CASSLAAGGANAETQYF.

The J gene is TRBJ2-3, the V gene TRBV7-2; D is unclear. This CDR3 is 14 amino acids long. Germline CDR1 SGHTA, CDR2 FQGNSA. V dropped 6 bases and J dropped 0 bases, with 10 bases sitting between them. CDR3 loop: CASRPVRSTDTQYF. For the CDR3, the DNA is TGTGCCAGCAGACCCGTTAGGAGCACAGATACGCAGTATTTT. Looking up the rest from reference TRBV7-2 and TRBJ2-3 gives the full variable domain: GAGVSQSPSNKVTEKGKDVELRCDPISGHTALYWYRQSLGQGLEFLIYFQGNSAPDKSGLPSDRFSAERTGGSVSTLTIQRTQQEDSAVYLCASRPVRSTDTQYFGPGTRLTVL.

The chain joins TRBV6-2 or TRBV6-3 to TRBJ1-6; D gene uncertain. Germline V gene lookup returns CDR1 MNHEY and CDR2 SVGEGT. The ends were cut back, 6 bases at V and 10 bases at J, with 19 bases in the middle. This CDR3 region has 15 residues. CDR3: CASRPAGLEFSPLHF. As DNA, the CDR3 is TGTGCCAGCAGGCCGGCAGGCTTGGAGTTCTCACCCCTCCACTTT.

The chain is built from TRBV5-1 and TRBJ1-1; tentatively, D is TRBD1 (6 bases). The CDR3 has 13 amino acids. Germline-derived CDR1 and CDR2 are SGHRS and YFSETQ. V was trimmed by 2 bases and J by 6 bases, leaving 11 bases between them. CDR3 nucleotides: TGCGCCAGCAGCTTAAAGGGGGACCCTGAAGCTTTCTTT. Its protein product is CASSLKGDPEAFF.

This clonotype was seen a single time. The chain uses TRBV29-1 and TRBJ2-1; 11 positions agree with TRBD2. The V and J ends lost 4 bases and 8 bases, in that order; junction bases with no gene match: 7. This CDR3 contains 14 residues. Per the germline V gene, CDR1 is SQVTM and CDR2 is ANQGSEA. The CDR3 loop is CSVAIAGGGDEQFF. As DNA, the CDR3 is TGCAGCGTTGCTATAGCGGGAGGGGGGGATGAGCAGTTCTTC.

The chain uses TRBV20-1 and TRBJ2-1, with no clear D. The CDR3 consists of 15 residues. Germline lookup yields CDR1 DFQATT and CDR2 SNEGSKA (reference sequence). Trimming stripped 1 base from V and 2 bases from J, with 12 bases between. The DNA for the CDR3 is TGCAGTGCTAGAGTCAAAGGGTTACCCTACAATGAGCAGTTCTTC. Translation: CSARVKGLPYNEQFF.

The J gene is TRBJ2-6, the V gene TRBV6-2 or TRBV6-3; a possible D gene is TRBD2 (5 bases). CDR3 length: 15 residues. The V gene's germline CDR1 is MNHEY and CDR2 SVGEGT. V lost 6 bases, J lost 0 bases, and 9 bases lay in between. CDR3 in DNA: TGTGCCAGCAGCCGGGATCACTCTGGGGCCAACGTCCTGACTTTC. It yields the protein CASSRDHSGANVLTF.

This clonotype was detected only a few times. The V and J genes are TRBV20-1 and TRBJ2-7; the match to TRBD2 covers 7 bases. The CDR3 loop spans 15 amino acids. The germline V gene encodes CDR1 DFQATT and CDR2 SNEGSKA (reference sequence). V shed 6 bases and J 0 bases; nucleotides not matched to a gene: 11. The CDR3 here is CSATVPRGSSYEQYF. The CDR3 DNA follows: TGCAGTGCCACCGTCCCGCGGGGGAGCTCCTACGAGCAGTACTTC.

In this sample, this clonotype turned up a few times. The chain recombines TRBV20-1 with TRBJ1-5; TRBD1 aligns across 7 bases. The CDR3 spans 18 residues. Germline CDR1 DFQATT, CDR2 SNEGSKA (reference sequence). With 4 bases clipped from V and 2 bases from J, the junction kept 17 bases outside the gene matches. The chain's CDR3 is CSATRAPQGGYGNQPQHF. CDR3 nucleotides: TGCAGTGCTACGAGGGCCCCCCAGGGGGGATATGGCAATCAGCCCCAGCATTTT.

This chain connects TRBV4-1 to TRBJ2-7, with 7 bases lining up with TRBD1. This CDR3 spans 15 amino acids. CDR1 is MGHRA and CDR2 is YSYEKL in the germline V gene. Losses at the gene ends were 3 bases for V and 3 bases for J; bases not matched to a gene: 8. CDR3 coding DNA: TGCGCCAGCAGCCATACGGGACAGACTGGCTACGAGCAGTACTTC. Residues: CASSHTGQTGYEQYF.

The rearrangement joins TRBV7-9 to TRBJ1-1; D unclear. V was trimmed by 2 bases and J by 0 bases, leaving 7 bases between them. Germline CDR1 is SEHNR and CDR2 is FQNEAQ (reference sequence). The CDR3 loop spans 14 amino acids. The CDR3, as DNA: TGTGCCAGCAGCTTAAGAACGGTGAACACTGAAGCTTTCTTT. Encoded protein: CASSLRTVNTEAFF.

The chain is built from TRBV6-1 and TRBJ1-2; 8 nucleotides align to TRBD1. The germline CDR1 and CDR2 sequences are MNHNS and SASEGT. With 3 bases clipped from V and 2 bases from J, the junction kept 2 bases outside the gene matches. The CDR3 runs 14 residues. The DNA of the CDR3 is TGTGCCAGCAGTGATACAGGGGGAAACTATGGCTACACCTTC. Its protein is CASSDTGGNYGYTF.

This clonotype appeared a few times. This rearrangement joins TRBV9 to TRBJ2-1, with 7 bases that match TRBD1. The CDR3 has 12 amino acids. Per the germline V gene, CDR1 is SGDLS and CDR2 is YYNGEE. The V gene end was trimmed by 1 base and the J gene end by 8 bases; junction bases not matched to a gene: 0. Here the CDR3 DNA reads TGTGCCAGCAGCGTAAGGGGGCATGAGCAGTTCTTC. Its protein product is CASSVRGHEQFF. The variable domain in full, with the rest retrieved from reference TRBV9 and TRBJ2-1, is DSGVTQTPKHLITATGQRVTLRCSPRSGDLSVYWYQQSLDQGLQFLIQYYNGEERAKGNILERFSAQQFPDLHSELNLSSLELGDSALYFCASSVRGHEQFFGPGTRLTVL.